Below, 22 T cell receptor beta chains from the same sample are listed, as sequenced in a study of PD-1 blockade in mismatch repair-deficient tumors. The protocol was immunoSEQ multiplex PCR, while the TCRdb copy is restricted to in-frame clones and leaves out a portion. The sample shows some 45,000 clones, more than 65% of them seen only once. The sample in question was PBMCs, obtained before pembrolizumab treatment. The receptors come from an adult with mismatch repair-deficient cancer.

The chain has TRBV19 and TRBJ1-5; D not resolved. The V and J ends lost 5 bases and 15 bases respectively, with 17 bases between them. From germline, CDR1 is LNHDA and CDR2 SQIVND (reference sequence). This CDR3 is 12 amino acids long. The CDR3 spells CASSDRDPVMHF. DNA of the CDR3: TGTGCCAGTAGTGATAGAGACCCCGTTATGCATTTT.

This chain connects TRBV11-3 to TRBJ1-4, with TRBD1 matching over 11 bases. Per the germline V gene, CDR1 is SGHNT and CDR2 is YENEEA. Trimming took 5 bases from V and 0 from J; bases not matched to a gene: 8. The CDR3 length is 18 residues. The CDR3 sequence is CASSVGTGGFTTNEKLFF. The CDR3 coding sequence is TGTGCCAGCAGCGTCGGGACAGGGGGATTTACAACTAATGAAAAACTGTTTTTT. Drawing the rest from reference TRBV11-3 and TRBJ1-4, the complete variable domain is EAGVVQSPRYKIIEKKQPVAFWCNPISGHNTLYWYLQNLGQGPELLIRYENEEAVDDSQLPKDRFSAERLKGVDSTLKIQPAELGDSAVYLCASSVGTGGFTTNEKLFFGSGTQLSVL.

V gene TRBV29-1 combines with J gene TRBJ2-3; 7 bases fit TRBD2. Germline V gene sequence: CDR1 SQVTM, CDR2 ANQGSEA. The CDR3 is 14 amino acids. V trimming: 8 bases; J trimming: 5 bases; junction bases outside the gene matches: 13. DNA for the CDR3: TGCAGCACCCATTGGCGGGAGTGGGGAGATACGCAGTATTTT. It is translated as CSTHWREWGDTQYF.

V gene TRBV2 combines with J gene TRBJ1-4, with TRBD1 identical over 9 bases. CDR1 and CDR2 from the germline V gene are SNHLY and FYNNEI. The CDR3 has 15 residues. J gave up 7 bases and V 1 base, and 4 bases lay outside the gene matches. Written as DNA, the CDR3 is TGTGCCAGCAGTGAAGAACAGGGGGCGCGTGAAAAACTGTTTTTT. Translation: CASSEEQGAREKLFF. The variable domain in full, completed from reference TRBV2 and TRBJ1-4, reads EPEVTQTPSHQVTQMGQEVILRCVPISNHLYFYWYRQILGQKVEFLVSFYNNEISEKSEIFDDQFSVERPDGSNFTLKIRSTKLEDSAMYFCASSEEQGAREKLFFGSGTQLSVL.

V gene TRBV7-2 combines with J gene TRBJ2-3, with D possibly being TRBD2 (7 bases). The V end was cut by 1 base, the J end by 3 bases, with 14 bases between. Per the germline V gene, CDR1 is SGHTA and CDR2 is FQGNSA. The CDR3 covers 16 residues. Here the CDR3 reads CASSLVGGLRTDTQYF. The CDR3 nucleotides are TGTGCCAGCAGCTTAGTGGGGGGGCTGAGGACAGATACGCAGTATTTT.

This clone has just a few counts. This chain links TRBV5-1 with TRBJ1-2; TRBD1 is a possible D gene (5 bases). Trimming cost V 3 bases and J 5 bases, with 11 bases left between them. CDR1 is SGHRS and CDR2 is YFSETQ in the germline V gene. CDR3 length equals 13 residues. The CDR3 sequence is CASSSTVSYGYTF. The CDR3 DNA sequence: TGCGCCAGCAGCTCGACAGTATCTTATGGCTACACCTTC.

This clone turned up a few times. The chain links TRBV5-6 to TRBJ2-3; possibly TRBD2 for D (6 bases). The CDR3 covers 13 residues. V lost 4 bases to trimming and J lost 5 bases, with 11 bases between them. Germline CDR1 and CDR2: SGHDT and YYEEEE. The CDR3 sequence: CASSRGTIDTQYF. CDR3 DNA: TGTGCCAGCAGCCGCGGGACGATAGATACGCAGTATTTT.

V is TRBV7-2 and J is TRBJ2-2; the D gene is possibly TRBD1 (5 bases). The germline V gene has CDR1 SGHTA and CDR2 FQGNSA. V lost 5 bases and J 0 bases, leaving 10 bases between the germline ends. This CDR3 has 15 amino acids. This CDR3 is CASSPRQTNTGELFF. CDR3 sequence (DNA): TGTGCCAGCAGCCCGCGACAGACGAACACCGGGGAGCTGTTTTTT.

This clone was picked up one time. CDR3 in DNA: TGTGCCAGCAGCCCCGAGGGGAGGGAGGCTGAAGCTTTCTTT. This translates into CASSPEGREAEAFF. The chain combines TRBV5-4 with TRBJ1-1, with D possibly TRBD1 on 5 matching bases. The germline CDR1 and CDR2 sequences are SGHNT and YYREEE (reference sequence). Trimming took 4 bases from V and 6 from J, leaving 16 bases between them. The CDR3 runs to 14 residues.

The J gene is TRBJ2-1, the V gene TRBV5-4; 13 positions agree with TRBD2. The V segment lost 2 bases and the J segment 0 bases; nucleotides outside the gene matches: 2. Germline CDR1 is SGHNT and CDR2 is YYREEE (reference sequence). There are 17 residues in the CDR3. CDR3 region: CASSLGTSGNSYNEQFF. The CDR3 nucleotides read TGTGCCAGCAGCTTAGGGACTAGCGGGAACTCCTACAATGAGCAGTTCTTC.

This clone was seen only once. J is TRBJ2-6 and V is TRBV29-1; D is undetermined. Germline CDR1 SQVTM, CDR2 ANQGSEA. Trimming left V 2 bases short and J 6 bases short, with 5 bases between. The CDR3 spans 12 residues. CDR3 in amino acids: CSVEWQANVLTF. The DNA of the CDR3 is TGCAGCGTTGAATGGCAGGCCAACGTCCTGACTTTC. The whole variable domain, filled in from reference TRBV29-1 and TRBJ2-6, reads SAVISQKPSRDICQRGTSLTIQCQVDSQVTMMFWYRQQPGQSLTLIATANQGSEATYESGFVIDKFPISRPNLTFSTLTVSNMSPEDSSIYLCSVEWQANVLTFGAGSRLTVL.

This sequence joins TRBV29-1 and TRBJ2-7; D is perhaps TRBD2 (6 bases). The CDR3 contains 12 residues. CDR1 is SQVTM and CDR2 is ANQGSEA in the germline V gene. With 7 bases removed from V and 3 bases from J, the gap between germline ends came to 13 bases. CDR3 in amino acids: CSAGRGNYEQYF. The DNA of the CDR3 is TGCAGCGCAGGACGGGGGAACTACGAGCAGTACTTC.

The V call is TRBV2, the J call TRBJ1-1; TRBD1 is a possible D gene (6 bases). The CDR3 is 16 residues long. V shed 2 bases and J shed 0 bases, with 13 bases lying between them. The germline V gene has CDR1 SNHLY and CDR2 FYNNEI. The CDR3 protein is CASSETRGNMNTEAFF. Here the CDR3 DNA reads TGTGCCAGCAGTGAAACGAGGGGGAATATGAACACTGAAGCTTTCTTT. Variable domain in full (rest from reference TRBV2 and TRBJ1-1): EPEVTQTPSHQVTQMGQEVILRCVPISNHLYFYWYRQILGQKVEFLVSFYNNEISEKSEIFDDQFSVERPDGSNFTLKIRSTKLEDSAMYFCASSETRGNMNTEAFFGQGTRLTVV.

This clone was counted between two and nine times. The chain uses TRBV2 and TRBJ2-3, with 8 bases that match TRBD2. The CDR3 is made up of 14 amino acids. The germline V gene has CDR1 SNHLY and CDR2 FYNNEI. V was clipped by 7 bases and J by 0 bases; unmatched bases: 3. CDR3 sequence (DNA): TGTGCCAGCAAAGCGGGGGCTAGCACAGATACGCAGTATTTT. Translating it yields CASKAGASTDTQYF.

To note about this clone: Other DNA sequences in the sample encode the same CDR3. The V and J genes are TRBV5-1 and TRBJ2-3; the D is unclear. CDR3 length: 11 residues. Germline CDR1 reads SGHRS; CDR2 reads YFSETQ. V gave up 0 bases and J gave up 6 bases, with 2 bases separating them. The CDR3 loop is CASSLADTQYF. DNA of the CDR3: TGCGCCAGCAGCTTGGCCGATACGCAGTATTTT.

The chain is built from TRBV29-1 and TRBJ2-7, with 9 bases fitting TRBD1. Germline V lookup: CDR1 SQVTM, CDR2 ANQGSEA. With 5 bases clipped from V and 5 bases from J, the junction kept 7 bases outside the gene matches. This CDR3 spans 13 amino acids. The CDR3 nucleotides read TGCAGCGTTAAACAGGGGGCTTTCAACGAGCAGTACTTC. This sequence encodes CSVKQGAFNEQYF.

There are a few counts of this clone. The V gene is TRBV5-1, the J gene TRBJ1-1, with D tentatively TRBD1 (5 bases). This CDR3 region has 14 residues. V shed 0 bases and J shed 2 bases, with 8 bases lying between them. Looked up from germline, CDR1 is SGHRS and CDR2 is YFSETQ. The CDR3 region has the DNA TGCGCCAGCAGCTTGGTGGGGGGTAACACTGAAGCTTTCTTT. The encoded protein is CASSLVGGNTEAFF.

This clone is a singleton in its sample. The chain recombines TRBV5-5 with TRBJ2-3; 7 bases match TRBD1. The CDR3 has 13 amino acids. With 6 bases clipped from V and 5 bases from J, the junction kept 6 bases outside the gene matches. Germline V CDR1 and CDR2: SGHKS, YYEKEE (reference sequence). The CDR3 bases are TGTGCCAGCACCCTACAGGGGCAAGATACGCAGTATTTT. This encodes CASTLQGQDTQYF.

The rearrangement links TRBV29-1 to TRBJ2-4; 9 nucleotides line up with TRBD2. In germline, CDR1 is SQVTM, CDR2 ANQGSEA. V was clipped by 1 base and J by 5 bases; unmatched bases: 9. The CDR3 covers 16 residues. In DNA form, the CDR3 reads TGCAGCGTTGAAGGTCCGGCGGGAGGGCCCGAAAACATTCAGTACTTC. Protein: CSVEGPAGGPENIQYF.

The genes are TRBV27 and TRBJ2-1; 13 positions match TRBD2. The CDR3 is 14 amino acids. Germline V gene sequence: CDR1 MNHEY, CDR2 SMNVEV (reference sequence). V was pared by 9 bases and J by 5 bases, with 4 bases of the junction left unmatched. CDR3 sequence (DNA): TGTGCCAGTCGGACTAGCGGGAGCAACAATGAGCAGTTCTTC. It codes for CASRTSGSNNEQFF.

The chain couples TRBV9 to TRBJ2-2, with 8 bases matching TRBD2. This CDR3 spans 15 amino acids. Germline trimming cut 3 bases from V and 6 bases from J; bases unmatched to any gene: 7. Germline V lookup: CDR1 SGDLS, CDR2 YYNGEE. The CDR3 DNA reads TGTGCCAGCAGCGCCTACCGGGAGGGGCCCGGGGAGCTGTTTTTT. This gives the protein CASSAYREGPGELFF. Based on the CDR3 plus reference TRBV9 and TRBJ2-2, the full variable domain is DSGVTQTPKHLITATGQRVTLRCSPRSGDLSVYWYQQSLDQGLQFLIQYYNGEERAKGNILERFSAQQFPDLHSELNLSSLELGDSALYFCASSAYREGPGELFFGEGSRLTVL.

V gene TRBV19 combines with J gene TRBJ2-5; no definite D call. V gave up 7 bases and J gave up 4 bases, with 10 bases separating them. Germline values: CDR1 LNHDA, CDR2 SQIVND (reference sequence). This CDR3 is built from 12 residues. The chain's CDR3 is CASTPSGETQYF. The CDR3 DNA reads as TGTGCCAGTACGCCATCCGGAGAGACCCAGTACTTC.